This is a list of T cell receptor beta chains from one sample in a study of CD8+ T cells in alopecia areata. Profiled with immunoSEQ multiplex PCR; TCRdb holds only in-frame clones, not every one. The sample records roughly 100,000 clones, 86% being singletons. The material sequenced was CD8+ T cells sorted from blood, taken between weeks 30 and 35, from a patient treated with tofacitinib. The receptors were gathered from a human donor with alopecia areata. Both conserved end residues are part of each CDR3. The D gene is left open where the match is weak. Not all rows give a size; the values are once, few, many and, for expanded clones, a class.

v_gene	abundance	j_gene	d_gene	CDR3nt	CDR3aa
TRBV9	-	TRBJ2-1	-	TGTGCCAGCAGCGCGCGGGACTACAATGAGCAGTTCTTC	CASSARDYNEQFF
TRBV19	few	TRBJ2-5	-	TGTGCCAGTAGTCTGGACAGCCTGGAGGAGACCCAGTACTTC	CASSLDSLEETQYF
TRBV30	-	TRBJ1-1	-	TGTGCCTGGAGTCCCAGGGGAAGTTCTGAAGCTTTCTTT	CAWSPRGSSEAFF
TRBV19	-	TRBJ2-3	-	TGTGCCAGTAGTCGCGCTTCCACAGATACGCAGTATTTT	CASSRASTDTQYF
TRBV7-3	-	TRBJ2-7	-	TGTGCCAGCAGCGTACACAGGAACTACGAGCAGTACTTC	CASSVHRNYEQYF
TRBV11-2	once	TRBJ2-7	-	TGTGCCAGCAGCCCCCGACGGGAAGTAGGTTTGCCCTACGAGCAGTACTTC	CASSPRREVGLPYEQYF
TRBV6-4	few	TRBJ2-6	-	TGTGCCAGCAGTGACAACTCTGGGGCCAACGTCCTGACTTTC	CASSDNSGANVLTF
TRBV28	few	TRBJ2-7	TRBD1	TGTGCCAGCAGTTTAGGGACAGGGGTAACCTACGAGCAGTACTTC	CASSLGTGVTYEQYF
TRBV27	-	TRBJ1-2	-	TGTGCCAGCAGGGGTCCGGTCCATGGCTACACCTTC	CASRGPVHGYTF
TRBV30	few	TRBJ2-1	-	TGTGCCTGGAGTTCGGGAATACAGTTCTTC	CAWSSGIQFF
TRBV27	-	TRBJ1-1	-	TGTGCCAGCAGTCCAACGGGGGAGAACACTGAAGCTTTCTTT	CASSPTGENTEAFF
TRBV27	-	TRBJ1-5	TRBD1	TGTGCCAGCAGTTTAGGACAGGGCAGACGACCCCAGCATTTT	CASSLGQGRRPQHF
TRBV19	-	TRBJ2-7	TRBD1	TGTGCCAGCCACGGACAGGGGAGGCTTGACGAGCAGTACTTC	CASHGQGRLDEQYF
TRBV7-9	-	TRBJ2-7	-	TGTGCCAGCAGCCTTACTAATTCCTACGAGCAGTACTTC	CASSLTNSYEQYF
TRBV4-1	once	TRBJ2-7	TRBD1	TGCGCCAGCAGCCGGGGGCCTGCAGGGGGCGGCGAGCAGTACTTC	CASSRGPAGGGEQYF
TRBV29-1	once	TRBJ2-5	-	TGCAGCGTTGAACCGGCAAAGGGGGGGCAAGAGACCCAGTACTTC	CSVEPAKGGQETQYF
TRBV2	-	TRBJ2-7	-	TGTGCCAGCGGAATCACCTCGTTCGAGCAGTACTTC	CASGITSFEQYF
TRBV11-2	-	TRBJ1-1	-	TGTGCCAGCAGCTTTCAGGGGATGAACACTGAAGCTTTCTTT	CASSFQGMNTEAFF
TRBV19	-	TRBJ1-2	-	TGTGCCAGTAGTCCCCCTGAGAACTATGGCTACACCTTC	CASSPPENYGYTF
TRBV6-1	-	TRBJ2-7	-	TGTGCCAGCCTCCTGGGGGGAGGTTACGAGCAGTACTTC	CASLLGGGYEQYF
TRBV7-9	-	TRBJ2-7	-	TGTGCCAGCATCCCTGCTAGGGTACGGGGCGAGCAGTACTTC	CASIPARVRGEQYF
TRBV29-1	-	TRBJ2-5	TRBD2	TGCAGCGTTGAACGCCGCGCCGGTCTAGCGGGAGCGGTCGAGACCCAGTACTTC	CSVERRAGLAGAVETQYF
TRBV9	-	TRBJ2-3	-	TGTGCCAGCAGCGTTGCCTACTCTATTGCCGGCACAGATACGCAGTATTTT	CASSVAYSIAGTDTQYF
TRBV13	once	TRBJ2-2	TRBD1	TGTGCCAGCAGCTTACAGGGGGCTAGCGGGGAGCTGTTTTTT	CASSLQGASGELFF
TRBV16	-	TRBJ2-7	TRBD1	TGTGCCAGCAGCCCGGGACAGGTGTCCTACGAGCAGTACTTC	CASSPGQVSYEQYF
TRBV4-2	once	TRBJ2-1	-	TGTGCCAGCAGCCAAGAGTCCGGACGACCGCAGTTCTTC	CASSQESGRPQFF
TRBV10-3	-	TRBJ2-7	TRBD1	TGTGCCATCAGAGCTGGACAGGGTAAATCCTACGAGCAGTACTTC	CAIRAGQGKSYEQYF
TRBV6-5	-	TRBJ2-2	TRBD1	TGTGCCAGCACCACGACAGGGGGCGGCACCGGGGAGCTGTTTTTT	CASTTTGGGTGELFF
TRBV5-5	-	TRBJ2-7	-	TGTGCCAGCAGCTTGACAGATTACGAGCAGTACTTC	CASSLTDYEQYF
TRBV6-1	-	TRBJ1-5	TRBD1	TGTGCCAGCAGTGAAGTATCGAGGGACAGGGGCCCTCAGCCCCAGCATTTT	CASSEVSRDRGPQPQHF
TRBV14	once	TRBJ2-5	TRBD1	TGTGCCAGCGCACGGGGAACAGGGGGCTCATCAGAGACCCAGTACTTC	CASARGTGGSSETQYF
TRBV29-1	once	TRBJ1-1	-	TGCAGCGTTGACTTCCGTTTAACAGCTGAAGCTTTCTTT	CSVDFRLTAEAFF
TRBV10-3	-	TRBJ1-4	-	TGTGCCATCAGTGAGTCGGACGAAAAACTGTTTTTT	CAISESDEKLFF
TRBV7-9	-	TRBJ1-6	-	TGTGCCAGCAGCCAATCCAATTCACCCCTCCACTTT	CASSQSNSPLHF
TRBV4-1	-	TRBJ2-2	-	TGCGCCAGCAGCCAAGGGTATAGGGTCGGGACGAACACCGGGGAGCTGTTTTTT	CASSQGYRVGTNTGELFF
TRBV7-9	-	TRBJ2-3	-	TGTGCCAGCAACGACGGAAATACGCAGTATTTT	CASNDGNTQYF
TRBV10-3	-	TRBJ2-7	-	TGTGCCATCAGTGACTGGCCCAAAGGGCGCGTTGTGGAGCAGTACTTC	CAISDWPKGRVVEQYF
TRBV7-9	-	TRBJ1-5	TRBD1	TGTGCCAGCAGCTTAGGGACAGGGGGCCTTAATCAGCCCCAGCATTTT	CASSLGTGGLNQPQHF
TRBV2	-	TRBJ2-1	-	TGTGCCAGCAGTGATAGGGCGGGCTCCTACAATGAGCAGTTCTTC	CASSDRAGSYNEQFF
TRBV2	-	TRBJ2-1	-	TGTGCCAGCCGGGGGAGTGAGCAGTTCTTC	CASRGSEQFF
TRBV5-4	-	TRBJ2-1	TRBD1	TGTGCCAGCAGCGTCGGGACAGCACCTAACGATGAGCAGTTCTTC	CASSVGTAPNDEQFF
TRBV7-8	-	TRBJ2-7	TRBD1	TGTGCCAGCAGCCCGCGGGACAGGGTAGGCTACGAGCAGTACTTC	CASSPRDRVGYEQYF
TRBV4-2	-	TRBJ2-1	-	TGTGCCAGCAGCCAAGACGGACCTAATGAGCAGTTCTTC	CASSQDGPNEQFF
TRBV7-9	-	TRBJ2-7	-	TGTGCCAGCAGCAACGGGCGGCTTTCCTACGAGCAGTACTTC	CASSNGRLSYEQYF
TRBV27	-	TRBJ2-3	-	TGTGCCAGCAGTCCCAGGATCACAGATACGCAGTATTTT	CASSPRITDTQYF
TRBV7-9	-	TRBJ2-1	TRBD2	TGTGCCAGCAGCGGACCTAGCGGGAGTAGCCACAATGAGCAGTTCTTC	CASSGPSGSSHNEQFF
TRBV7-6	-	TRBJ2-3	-	TGTGCCAGCAGCCTAGAAAGGGGTCCGGATACGCAGTATTTT	CASSLERGPDTQYF
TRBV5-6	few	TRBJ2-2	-	TGTGCCAGCAGCTTGTGGGATGCATACACCGGGGAGCTGTTTTTT	CASSLWDAYTGELFF
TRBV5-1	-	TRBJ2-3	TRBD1	TGCGCCAGCAGCCTTGGACAGGACTTACCGACTTCTTATAGCACAGATACGCAGTATTTT	CASSLGQDLPTSYSTDTQYF
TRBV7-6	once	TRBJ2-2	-	TGTGCCAGCGATCCTATCGCCCCACCGACCGGGGAGCTGTTTTTT	CASDPIAPPTGELFF
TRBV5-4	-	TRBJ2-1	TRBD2	TGTGCCAGCAACCAGCGGGGGGCCTACAATGAGCAGTTCTTC	CASNQRGAYNEQFF
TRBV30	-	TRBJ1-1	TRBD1	TGTGCCTGGAGGACATCCGGGACAGGGGGGACTGAAGCTTTCTTT	CAWRTSGTGGTEAFF
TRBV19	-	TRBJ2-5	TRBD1	TGTGCCAGTAGTTCGACAGGGGGCGTCGGAGAGACCCAGTACTTC	CASSSTGGVGETQYF
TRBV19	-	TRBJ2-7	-	TGTGCCAGTAGTATAACGGGGAGTTCCTACGAGCAGTACTTC	CASSITGSSYEQYF
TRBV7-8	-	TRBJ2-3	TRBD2	TGTGCCAGCAGCTTAGACCCTAGCGGGTCCACAGATACGCAGTATTTT	CASSLDPSGSTDTQYF